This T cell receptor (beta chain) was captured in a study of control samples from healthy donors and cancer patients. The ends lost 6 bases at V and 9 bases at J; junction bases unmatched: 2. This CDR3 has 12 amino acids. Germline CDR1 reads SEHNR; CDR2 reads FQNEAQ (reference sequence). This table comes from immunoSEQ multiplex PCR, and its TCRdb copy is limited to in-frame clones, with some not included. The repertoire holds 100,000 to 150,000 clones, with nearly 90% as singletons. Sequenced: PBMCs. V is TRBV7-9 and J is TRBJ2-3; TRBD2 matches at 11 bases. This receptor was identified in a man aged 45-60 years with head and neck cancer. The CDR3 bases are TGTGCCAGCAGTAGACTAGCGGGGACGCAGTATTTT. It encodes CASSRLAGTQYF.